The 5 T cell receptor beta chains in this list originate from one sample, sequenced in a study of response to subunit inactivated influenza vaccine. MiXCR, applied by TCRdb to the RT-PCR reads, yields one record per CDR3 protein. The top ten clones hold approximately 3% of a sample with approximately 520,000 distinct CDR3 sequences, 15% to 20% of them seen once. Here the sequenced sample was CD4+ T cells sorted from PBMCs, taken less than 30 months after vaccination. These receptors all stem from a man aged 50 to 75 who received an inactivated influenza vaccine.

The V call is TRBV11-2, the J call TRBJ2-3; 10 bases line up with TRBD2. Germline CDR1 reads SGHAT; CDR2 reads FQNNGV. The J segment lost 1 base and the V segment lost 2 bases, leaving 3 bases of the junction unmatched. The CDR3 runs to 16 residues. DNA for the CDR3: TGTGCCAGCAGCTTATTCAGCGGGAGGGGCACAGATACGCAGTATTTT. Translated, it gives CASSLFSGRGTDTQYF.

There are a few counts of this clonotype. The rearrangement joins TRBV7-2 to TRBJ2-7; 7 positions match TRBD1. Germline-derived CDR1 and CDR2 are SGHTA and FQGNSA. The CDR3 has 13 residues. The V segment lost 7 bases and the J segment 1 base; nucleotides outside the gene matches: 4. In DNA, the CDR3 is TGTGCCAGCACATACAGGGGTTCCTACGAGCAGTACTTC. The encoded protein is CASTYRGSYEQYF.

This clonotype appeared a few times. The V gene is TRBV11-2, the J gene TRBJ1-1; D not certain. Between the trimmed V and J ends, which lost 2 bases and 4 bases, there was a span of 8 bases. The CDR3 covers 13 residues. CDR1 is SGHAT and CDR2 is FQNNGV in the germline V gene. DNA for the CDR3: TGTGCCAGCAGCTTAAAAACGGGCACTGAAGCTTTCTTT. Amino acids: CASSLKTGTEAFF.

Many counts were recorded for this clonotype. The chain is built from TRBV12-3 or TRBV12-4 and TRBJ2-7, with 11 positions matching TRBD2. The length of the CDR3 is 14 residues. The ends lost 5 bases at V and 3 bases at J; junction bases unmatched: 3. The CDR3 region has the DNA TGTGCCAGCAGTGTTAGCGGGAGGGGCTACGAGCAGTACTTC. Amino acids: CASSVSGRGYEQYF.

V is TRBV29-1 and J is TRBJ2-6; D is undetermined. The CDR3 covers 12 residues. Germline CDR1 SQVTM, CDR2 ANQGSEA. The V gene lost 8 bases and the J gene lost 0 bases, with 5 bases spanning the gap. CDR3 in DNA: TGCAGCACTCGCTCTGGGGCCAACGTCCTGACTTTC. It specifies CSTRSGANVLTF.